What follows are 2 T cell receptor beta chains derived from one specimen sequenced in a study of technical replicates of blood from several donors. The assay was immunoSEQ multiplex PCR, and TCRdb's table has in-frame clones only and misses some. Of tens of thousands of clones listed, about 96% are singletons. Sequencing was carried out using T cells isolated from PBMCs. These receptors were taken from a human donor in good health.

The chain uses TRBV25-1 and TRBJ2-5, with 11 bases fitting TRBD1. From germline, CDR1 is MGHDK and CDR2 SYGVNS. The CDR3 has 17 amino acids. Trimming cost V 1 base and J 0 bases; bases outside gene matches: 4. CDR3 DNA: TGTGCCAGCAGTGAATCGGACAGGGGGCGCAACCAAGAGACCCAGTACTTC. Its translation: CASSESDRGRNQETQYF.

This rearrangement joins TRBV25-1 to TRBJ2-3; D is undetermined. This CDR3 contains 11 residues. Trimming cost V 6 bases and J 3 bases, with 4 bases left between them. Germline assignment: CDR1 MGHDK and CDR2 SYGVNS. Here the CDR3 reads CASRLTDTQYF. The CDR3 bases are TGTGCCAGCAGATTAACAGATACGCAGTATTTT.